The next 7 T cell receptor beta chains were all read from a single sample in a study of cytomegalovirus exposure and HLA in healthy donors. Profiled with immunoSEQ multiplex PCR; TCRdb holds only in-frame clones, not every one. The sample lists about 120,000 clones, about 88% seen once, with approximately 1.1% in the top ten. Sample: PBMCs. The receptors here all came from a woman aged 18-30 years in good health and CMV-seronegative.

This clone is deemed medium-sized. The chain recombines TRBV4-1 with TRBJ1-2; D uncertain. Trimming left V 3 bases short and J 7 bases short, with 27 bases between. Germline assignment: CDR1 MGHRA and CDR2 YSYEKL. The CDR3 covers 18 residues. The CDR3 protein is CASSHDPGSGSRGGGYTF. The CDR3 DNA sequence: TGCGCCAGCAGCCATGACCCGGGGAGCGGTTCCCGAGGAGGTGGCTACACCTTC.

V and J are TRBV6-1 and TRBJ1-6; no definite D call. The CDR3 is made up of 14 amino acids. Germline values: CDR1 MNHNS, CDR2 SASEGT. V shed 0 bases and J shed 10 bases, with 10 bases lying between them. CDR3 protein: CASSEAPDYSPLHF. The CDR3 coding sequence is TGTGCCAGCAGTGAAGCACCGGACTACTCACCCCTCCACTTT.

V is TRBV7-2 and J is TRBJ2-7; D is unresolved. The CDR3 has 12 residues. Deletions cut 5 bases from V and 2 bases from J, with 7 bases between. Germline V CDR1 and CDR2: SGHTA, FQGNSA. The CDR3 protein is CASSAIAYEQYF. CDR3 in DNA: TGTGCCAGCAGCGCTATAGCCTACGAGCAGTACTTC.

The V gene is TRBV28, the J gene TRBJ2-4, with a weak D call TRBD1 (7 bases). Germline CDR1 and CDR2: MDHEN and SYDVKM. CDR3 length: 15 residues. V lost 8 bases and J lost 0, with 14 bases in between. CDR3 coding DNA: TGTGCCAGCCAGGGGGGCTCAGTAGCCAAAAACATTCAGTACTTC. Amino acid sequence: CASQGGSVAKNIQYF. The complete variable domain, with remaining parts taken from reference TRBV28 and TRBJ2-4, reads DVKVTQSSRYLVKRTGEKVFLECVQDMDHENMFWYRQDPGLGLRLIYFSYDVKMKEKGDIPEGYSVSREKKERFSLILESASTNQTSMYLCASQGGSVAKNIQYFGAGTRLSVL.

CDR3 nucleotides: TGTGCCAGCAGACGGGGGGTAGCCTCGATCGGGGAGCTGTTTTTT. The encoded protein is CASRRGVASIGELFF. The chain couples TRBV11-2 to TRBJ2-2, with 7 bases aligning to TRBD2. The CDR3 extends over 15 amino acids. V lost 6 bases and J lost 7; bases outside the gene matches: 11. Germline V CDR1 and CDR2: SGHAT, FQNNGV.

V is TRBV2 and J is TRBJ1-3; weak D call: TRBD1 (6 bases). Between the trimmed V and J ends, which lost 6 bases and 3 bases, there was a span of 12 bases. This CDR3 spans 14 amino acids. Per the germline V gene, CDR1 is SNHLY and CDR2 is FYNNEI. The CDR3 loop reads CASRQDRNGNTIYF. In DNA, the CDR3 is TGTGCCAGCAGACAGGACAGAAATGGAAACACCATATATTTT.

The chain is built from TRBV29-1 and TRBJ2-1; D possibly corresponds to TRBD2 (7 bases). Germline V gene data show CDR1 as SQVTM and CDR2 as ANQGSEA. V lost 8 bases and J 8 bases, leaving 19 bases between the germline ends. The CDR3 consists of 13 residues. CDR3 bases: TGCAGCCACGCTTTAGGGAGGGGGGATGAGCAGTTCTTC. This translates into CSHALGRGDEQFF.